This T cell receptor (beta chain) was retrieved from a study of neurological immune-mediated disorders. General observations from the study: For the multiple sclerosis repertoire cluster, no association with any clinical or MRI feature was found.

This CDR3 has 21 amino acids. The ends lost 0 bases at V and 0 bases at J; junction bases unmatched: 14. Per the germline V gene, CDR1 is LNHNV and CDR2 is YYDKDF (reference sequence). This clonotype was seen many times. Its cognate antigen is unknown. The output of every sequencing run, over 180 million TCR-beta sequences, came from 15-18 subjects. TCRdb itself ran the 5' RACE reads through MiXCR, one entry per CDR3 protein. Of about 120,000 distinct CDR3 sequences in the sample, roughly 3.4% were seen once. This clonotype was obtained from a woman in her 30s with multiple sclerosis. Sequencing was carried out using PBMCs. The genes are TRBV15 and TRBJ2-1, with 10 bases identical to TRBD2. The CDR3 here is CATSRDAFTSGIFSSYNEQFF. The CDR3, as DNA: TGTGCCACCAGCAGAGACGCATTTACTAGCGGGATCTTTAGCTCCTACAATGAGCAGTTCTTC.